These 15 T cell receptor beta chains share one sample of origin, sequenced in a study of cytomegalovirus exposure and HLA in healthy donors. The study ran its PCR with 60 Vbeta and 13 Jbeta primers. Here immunoSEQ multiplex PCR was the method, and the copy in TCRdb shows in-frame clones only, minus some. The table has 95,000 to 100,000 clones, less than 80% seen once. Sequencing used PBMCs. These receptors all come from a man between 35 and 55 years old in good health and CMV-seronegative.

This clone turned up a few times. This chain connects TRBV10-1 to TRBJ1-2; tentative D call: TRBD1 (6 bases). V gave up 7 bases and J gave up 2 bases, with 11 bases separating them. Germline assignment: CDR1 WNHNN and CDR2 SYGVQD (reference sequence). The CDR3 runs to 13 residues. CDR3 bases: TGCGCCAGCAATTCAGGGGACAACTATGGCTACACCTTC. Translation: CASNSGDNYGYTF.

The chain couples TRBV28 to TRBJ1-1; tentatively, D is TRBD1 (5 bases). V was shortened by 2 bases and J by 6 bases, with 16 bases between the two germline ends. The CDR3 loop spans 15 amino acids. Germline V gives CDR1 MDHEN, CDR2 SYDVKM. The CDR3 nucleotides are TGTGCCAGCAGTTTAGGAGGGGCGGCCTCCTCTGAAGCTTTCTTT. It specifies CASSLGGAASSEAFF.

The chain employs TRBV9 and TRBJ2-5; D perhaps matches TRBD2 (6 bases). CDR1 and CDR2 (germline): SGDLS, YYNGEE. The CDR3 spans 15 residues. Trimming stripped 0 bases from V and 4 bases from J, with 13 bases between. CDR3 sequence (DNA): TGTGCCAGCAGCGTAGCAGGGAGGATGGGAGAGACCCAGTACTTC. It yields the protein CASSVAGRMGETQYF.

Comments on this clone: The junction and the germline gene differ at one end; a read error may be behind it. The chain links TRBV29-1 to TRBJ1-1; TRBD1 agrees at 7 bases. This CDR3 spans 12 amino acids. Germline V gene data show CDR1 as SQVTM and CDR2 as ANQGSEA. CDR3 coding DNA: TGCAGCGTCCGTACCCCGGGTGACAGGGAGATCTTT. Protein: CSVRTPGDREIF.

The chain is built from TRBV29-1 and TRBJ2-5; 9 bases line up with TRBD1. Trimming took 7 bases from V and 3 from J; bases not matched to a gene: 12. Germline CDR1 and CDR2: SQVTM and ANQGSEA. The CDR3 is made up of 15 amino acids. The CDR3 reads CSARTPGQGKETQYF. DNA of the CDR3: TGCAGCGCTAGAACCCCGGGACAGGGTAAAGAGACCCAGTACTTC.

The V call is TRBV30, the J call TRBJ2-2; TRBD2 agrees at 10 bases. Trimming removed 6 bases from V and 4 bases from J; junction bases left unmatched: 5. This CDR3 is 14 amino acids long. Germline V CDR1 and CDR2: GTSNPN, SVGIG (reference sequence). The CDR3 nucleotides are TGTGCCTGTATAGCGGGGGGTCGCACCGGGGAGCTGTTTTTT. Amino acid sequence: CACIAGGRTGELFF.

The J gene is TRBJ2-7, the V gene TRBV7-9; D call uncertain. CDR1 is SEHNR, CDR2 FQNEAQ, per germline (reference sequence). The CDR3 has 15 amino acids. V lost 5 bases and J lost 0, with 14 bases in between. As DNA, the CDR3 is TGTGCCAGCAGCCCGCCAGAGACAAGCTCCTACGAGCAGTACGTC. Its protein product is CASSPPETSSYEQYV.

In the case of this clone: The junction departs from the called germline gene at one end, perhaps through a read error. The V gene is TRBV5-1, the J gene TRBJ1-1; no firm D call. The CDR3 sequence is 14 residues long. Germline values: CDR1 SGHRS, CDR2 YFSETQ. The CDR3 is CTSRYLVGAAEAFF. CDR3 DNA sequence: TGCACCAGCAGGTACCTAGTTGGTGCGGCTGAAGCTTTCTTT. Drawing the rest from reference TRBV5-1 and TRBJ1-1, the complete variable domain is KAGVTQTPRYLIKTRGQQVTLSCSPISGHRSVSWYQQTPGQGLQFLFEYFSETQRNKGNFPGRFSGRQFSNSRSEMNVSTLELGDSALYLCTSRYLVGAAEAFFGQGTRLTVV.

Remarks on this clone: The junction departs from the called germline gene at one end, perhaps through a read error. The chain joins TRBV5-1 to TRBJ2-2, with 9 bases identical to TRBD2. There are 16 residues in the CDR3. Germline V gene sequence: CDR1 SGHRS, CDR2 YFSETQ. For the CDR3, the DNA is TGCGCCAGCAGCTTGCAAGCGGGGGGACACACCGGGGAGCTGCTTTTT. Translated: CASSLQAGGHTGELLF. The full variable domain, with the rest looked up from reference TRBV5-1 and TRBJ2-2, is KAGVTQTPRYLIKTRGQQVTLSCSPISGHRSVSWYQQTPGQGLQFLFEYFSETQRNKGNFPGRFSGRQFSNSRSEMNVSTLELGDSALYLCASSLQAGGHTGELLFGEGSRLTVL.

In DNA form, the CDR3 reads TGCGCCAGCAGCCAAGGGGGTAGCGGGGTTCAAGAGACCCAGTACTTC. Translating gives CASSQGGSGVQETQYF. The rearrangement joins TRBV5-1 to TRBJ2-5; 8 bases are shared with TRBD2. V dropped 4 bases and J dropped 2; count of bases not matched to a gene: 10. Germline V gives CDR1 SGHRS, CDR2 YFSETQ. The CDR3 sequence is 16 residues long. Full variable domain (outside the CDR3, taken from reference TRBV5-1 and TRBJ2-5): KAGVTQTPRYLIKTRGQQVTLSCSPISGHRSVSWYQQTPGQGLQFLFEYFSETQRNKGNFPGRFSGRQFSNSRSEMNVSTLELGDSALYLCASSQGGSGVQETQYFGPGTRLLVL.

For the CDR3, the DNA is TGCGCCAGCAGCTCGGCGGACAGCCCGAACACCGGGGAGCTGTTTTTT. Its translation: CASSSADSPNTGELFF. V and J are TRBV5-1 and TRBJ2-2, with a possible D match to TRBD1 (6 bases). This CDR3 has 16 residues. The V gene lost 3 bases and the J gene lost 0 bases, with 12 bases spanning the gap. Germline CDR1 is SGHRS and CDR2 is YFSETQ.

The chain is built from TRBV5-4 and TRBJ2-3; 8 nucleotides align to TRBD2. CDR1 is SGHNT, CDR2 YYREEE, per germline (reference sequence). V lost 3 bases, J lost 6 bases, and 6 bases stayed unmatched. The CDR3 is 14 residues long. Written as DNA, the CDR3 is TGTGCCAGCAGCTCCGGGGGGGCAAGGGATACGCAGTATTTT. It yields the protein CASSSGGARDTQYF. Based on the CDR3 plus reference TRBV5-4 and TRBJ2-3, the full variable domain is ETGVTQSPTHLIKTRGQQVTLRCSSQSGHNTVSWYQQALGQGPQFIFQYYREEENGRGNFPPRFSGLQFPNYSSELNVNALELDDSALYLCASSSGGARDTQYFGPGTRLTVL.

This clone was counted a single time. The chain uses TRBV28 and TRBJ1-1, with unresolved D. The V gene's germline CDR1 is MDHEN and CDR2 SYDVKM. Trimming pared 4 bases from V and 8 bases from J, leaving 5 bases between. The CDR3 spans 10 residues. The CDR3, as DNA: TGTGCCAGCAGTTCCCTGGAAGCTTTCTTT. Translation: CASSSLEAFF.

The chain employs TRBV28 and TRBJ1-2, with TRBD1 identical over 9 bases. The trim removed 5 bases at V and 2 bases at J, leaving 12 bases unmatched. Germline values: CDR1 MDHEN, CDR2 SYDVKM. CDR3 size: 17 residues. The CDR3 sequence: CASSPPGQGGVNYGYTF. In DNA, the CDR3 is TGTGCCAGCAGTCCGCCGGGACAGGGAGGCGTAAACTATGGCTACACCTTC.

The chain uses TRBV5-4 and TRBJ2-3; 9 bases line up with TRBD2. CDR1 SGHNT and CDR2 YYREEE come from the germline V gene (reference sequence). After removal of 10 bases from V and 1 base from J, the junction contained 4 bases not matched to a gene. The length of the CDR3 is 13 residues. CDR3 region: CAEQRGGTDTQYF. DNA for the CDR3: TGTGCCGAGCAGCGGGGGGGCACAGATACGCAGTATTTT.